Each of the 32 T cell receptor beta chains below was sequenced from the same sample in a study of blood T cell repertoires in COVID-19. Here immunoSEQ multiplex PCR was the method, and the copy in TCRdb shows in-frame clones only, minus some. Found here are about 310,000 clones, around 85% of them singletons; the top ten hold under 2%. Material for sequencing was PBMCs or T cells enriched from blood (not recorded which). Receptors were obtained from a woman younger than 45 who had been exposed to COVID-19.

There are a few counts of this clone. The chain has TRBV28 and TRBJ1-2; D ambiguous. In germline, CDR1 is MDHEN, CDR2 SYDVKM. V was pared by 4 bases and J by 4 bases, with 13 bases between. The CDR3 runs to 14 residues. Written as DNA, the CDR3 is TGTGCCAGCAGTTCCCGGTGGGCTTCCTATGGCTACACCTTC. As protein: CASSSRWASYGYTF.

This clone was seen only once. The chain employs TRBV2 and TRBJ1-2; 9 positions agree with TRBD1. The V and J ends lost 3 bases and 8 bases, in that order; junction bases with no gene match: 10. The CDR3 consists of 15 residues. Germline loops: CDR1 SNHLY, CDR2 FYNNEI. DNA for the CDR3: TGTGCCAGCAGTGACGGGACAGGGCGCCGAGAGGGCTACACCTTC. Its protein is CASSDGTGRREGYTF.

To note about this clone: Other DNA sequences in this specimen translate into the identical CDR3. The DNA of the CDR3 is TGTGCCAGCAGCTTGGGGACAGGGGGATATAATTCACCCCTCCACTTT. Its protein is CASSLGTGGYNSPLHF. The chain couples TRBV5-4 to TRBJ1-6; 10 bases match TRBD1. The CDR3 sequence is 16 residues long. Germline trimming cut 0 bases from V and 4 bases from J; bases unmatched to any gene: 1. Germline values: CDR1 SGHNT, CDR2 YYREEE (reference sequence).

The chain links TRBV6-1 to TRBJ2-5, with D tentatively TRBD2 (5 bases). This CDR3 has 15 residues. The germline gives CDR1 MNHNS, CDR2 SASEGT. The V end lost 1 base, the J end lost 2 bases, and 11 bases lay between the germline ends. The CDR3 DNA sequence: TGTGCCAGCAGTGAAGGCCGGGGTGGGCAAGAGACCCAGTACTTC. Translating it yields CASSEGRGGQETQYF.

This chain links TRBV19 with TRBJ1-3; 9 nucleotides match TRBD1. V gave up 6 bases and J gave up 0 bases; unmatched junction bases: 9. Germline CDR1 and CDR2: LNHDA and SQIVND (reference sequence). This CDR3 contains 17 residues. The CDR3: CASRSPGQGRSGNTIYF. The CDR3 DNA follows: TGTGCCAGTAGGAGCCCGGGACAGGGCCGCTCTGGAAACACCATATATTTT.

This clone occurred once. The chain carries TRBV4-1 and TRBJ2-5; TRBD1 agrees at 8 bases. The junction had 6 bases not matched to a gene; V was cut back by 2 bases and J by 4 bases. The CDR3 covers 15 residues. Germline loops: CDR1 MGHRA, CDR2 YSYEKL. The CDR3 loop is CASSQQRTGIETQYF. CDR3 DNA: TGCGCCAGCAGCCAACAACGGACAGGGATAGAGACCCAGTACTTC.

This clone showed up just a few times. The rearrangement links TRBV5-1 to TRBJ1-2; TRBD1 is a possible D gene (6 bases). The CDR3 loop spans 17 amino acids. The germline gives CDR1 SGHRS, CDR2 YFSETQ. The V end was cut by 0 bases, the J end by 2 bases, with 17 bases between. The CDR3 DNA sequence: TGCGCCAGCAGCTTGGAGGGTTTCGGGCAGGGGAACTATGGCTACACCTTC. Its translation is CASSLEGFGQGNYGYTF.

This clone came up once. V gene TRBV21-1 combines with J gene TRBJ1-2. TRBV21-1 is an annotated pseudogene. CDR3 length: 13 amino acids. In nucleotides, the CDR3 is TGTGCCACCCCTTCCACTAAGACTTATGGCTACACCTTC. Protein product: CATPSTKTYGYTF.

The chain links TRBV28 to TRBJ1-2; 9 nucleotides agree with TRBD1. This CDR3 comprises 15 residues. The trim removed 4 bases at V and 6 bases at J, leaving 9 bases unmatched. Germline values: CDR1 MDHEN, CDR2 SYDVKM. The CDR3 reads CASSSPGTGYHGYTF. The CDR3 DNA is TGTGCCAGCAGTTCCCCCGGGACAGGGTATCATGGCTACACCTTC.

The chain carries TRBV28 and TRBJ2-2; D is uncertain. Trimming removed 3 bases at V and 4 bases at J, with 18 bases between. Per germline, CDR1 MDHEN and CDR2 SYDVKM. CDR3 length: 17 amino acids. CDR3 DNA sequence: TGTGCCAGCAGTTTGCCCAAACTACTCCAGAGCACCGGGGAGCTGTTTTTT. Its protein product is CASSLPKLLQSTGELFF. Full variable domain (rest looked up from reference TRBV28 and TRBJ2-2): DVKVTQSSRYLVKRTGEKVFLECVQDMDHENMFWYRQDPGLGLRLIYFSYDVKMKEKGDIPEGYSVSREKKERFSLILESASTNQTSMYLCASSLPKLLQSTGELFFGEGSRLTVL.

In this sample, this clone turned up once. The V call is TRBV28, the J call TRBJ1-1; 12 nucleotides agree with TRBD1. CDR1 and CDR2 from the germline V gene are MDHEN and SYDVKM. After removal of 3 bases from V and 3 bases from J, the junction contained 5 bases not matched to a gene. This CDR3 region has 16 residues. The CDR3 protein is CASSFGDRGHDTEAFF. CDR3 DNA sequence: TGTGCCAGCAGTTTCGGGGACAGGGGGCATGACACTGAAGCTTTCTTT.

V is TRBV30 and J is TRBJ2-2; 8 bases fit TRBD1. The V and J ends lost 2 bases and 4 bases, in that order; junction bases with no gene match: 6. This CDR3 has 15 amino acids. The germline V gene encodes CDR1 GTSNPN and CDR2 SVGIG (reference sequence). CDR3 protein: CAWSLQDRVTGELFF. CDR3 DNA sequence: TGTGCCTGGAGTCTCCAGGACAGGGTCACCGGGGAGCTGTTTTTT.

CDR3 nucleotide sequence: TGTGCCAGCAGCGGATCATCAGGGGGCCTGAGGACCGGGGAGCTGTTTTTT. Translated, it gives CASSGSSGGLRTGELFF. The genes are TRBV9 and TRBJ2-2; the match to TRBD1 covers 8 bases. This CDR3 is built from 17 residues. Germline V gene lookup returns CDR1 SGDLS and CDR2 YYNGEE. Trimming at V came to 3 bases and at J to 5 bases, leaving 12 bases not matched to a gene. The full variable domain, its missing parts supplied by reference TRBV9 and TRBJ2-2, is DSGVTQTPKHLITATGQRVTLRCSPRSGDLSVYWYQQSLDQGLQFLIQYYNGEERAKGNILERFSAQQFPDLHSELNLSSLELGDSALYFCASSGSSGGLRTGELFFGEGSRLTVL.

CDR3: CASSLGRGYEQYF. In DNA, the CDR3 is TGTGCCAGCAGCTTAGGACGGGGGTACGAGCAGTACTTC. V and J are TRBV11-2 and TRBJ2-7; possible D gene TRBD2, 6 bases. CDR3 length: 13 amino acids. Germline CDR1 is SGHAT and CDR2 is FQNNGV. V lost 1 base and J 4 bases, leaving 8 bases between the germline ends.

The chain joins TRBV2 to TRBJ1-6, with a possible D match to TRBD1 (5 bases). Trimming shortened V by 6 bases and J by 7 bases, and 10 bases separated the two germline ends. The CDR3 runs to 13 residues. Germline loops: CDR1 SNHLY, CDR2 FYNNEI. The CDR3 DNA sequence: TGTGCCAGCAGGGCGGAGGGGAATTCACCCCTCCACTTT. It specifies CASRAEGNSPLHF.

As regards this clone: Other DNA sequences of this sample code for an identical CDR3. The chain recombines TRBV28 with TRBJ2-3, with a possible D match to TRBD1 (5 bases). The CDR3 is made up of 15 amino acids. V lost 3 bases and J 1 base, leaving 11 bases between the germline ends. From germline, CDR1 is MDHEN and CDR2 SYDVKM. CDR3 coding DNA: TGTGCCAGCAGTTTGCCCGTGGGGCGCACAGATACGCAGTATTTT. Residues: CASSLPVGRTDTQYF.

CDR3 region: CAIQQGPVSGTEAFF. The CDR3 bases are TGTGCCATTCAGCAGGGTCCGGTTAGTGGCACTGAAGCTTTCTTT. The chain links TRBV10-3 to TRBJ1-1, with D maybe TRBD1 (5 bases). The CDR3 loop spans 15 amino acids. Germline values: CDR1 ENHRY, CDR2 SYGVKD. The ends were cut back, 9 bases at V and 4 bases at J, with 21 bases in the middle.

This chain connects TRBV7-3 to TRBJ2-5; TRBD2 agrees at 8 bases. The length of the CDR3 is 15 residues. Germline lookup yields CDR1 SGHTA and CDR2 FQGTGA. Trimming took 1 base from V and 5 from J; bases not matched to a gene: 6. CDR3 sequence: CASSLSGGRFETQYF. The CDR3 DNA is TGTGCCAGCAGCTTAAGTGGCGGGAGGTTTGAGACCCAGTACTTC.

This clone was counted once. The rearrangement joins TRBV7-9 to TRBJ2-1; a weak D match, TRBD2 (5 bases). The V gene's germline CDR1 is SEHNR and CDR2 FQNEAQ (reference sequence). The CDR3 has 13 residues. V dropped 0 bases and J dropped 10 bases, with 10 bases sitting between them. The CDR3: CASSLAGSREQFF. CDR3 nucleotide sequence: TGTGCCAGCAGCTTAGCGGGGAGCCGAGAGCAGTTCTTC. Full variable domain (rest looked up from reference TRBV7-9 and TRBJ2-1): DTGVSQNPRHKITKRGQNVTFRCDPISEHNRLYWYRQTLGQGPEFLTYFQNEAQLEKSRLLSDRFSAERPKGSFSTLEIQRTEQGDSAMYLCASSLAGSREQFFGPGTRLTVL.

CDR3 coding DNA: TGTGCCAGCTCACTCGGGGGGGCACGGGAGACCCAGTACTTC. It specifies CASSLGGARETQYF. The chain couples TRBV18 to TRBJ2-5, with 8 bases that match TRBD2. Germline CDR1 KGHSH, CDR2 LQKENI. Losses at the gene ends were 4 bases for V and 5 bases for J; bases not matched to a gene: 6. The CDR3 loop spans 14 amino acids.

The V gene is TRBV29-1, the J gene TRBJ2-5; D call uncertain. Germline values: CDR1 SQVTM, CDR2 ANQGSEA. V shed 6 bases and J shed 2 bases, with 16 bases lying between them. The CDR3 loop spans 14 amino acids. CDR3 loop: CSVGRRGRQETQYF. DNA for the CDR3: TGCAGCGTCGGCCGCCGAGGAAGGCAAGAGACCCAGTACTTC.

The V call is TRBV15, the J call TRBJ2-5, with TRBD1 matching over 10 bases. The CDR3 spans 15 residues. CDR1 and CDR2 (germline): LNHNV, YYDKDF (reference sequence). The V and J ends lost 3 bases and 3 bases, in that order; junction bases with no gene match: 4. The CDR3 DNA follows: TGTGCCACCAGCAGTCCTGGGACAGGGGAAGAGACCCAGTACTTC. It codes for CATSSPGTGEETQYF. Full variable domain (missing parts from reference TRBV15 and TRBJ2-5): DAMVIQNPRYQVTQFGKPVTLSCSQTLNHNVMYWYQQKSSQAPKLLFHYYDKDFNNEADTPDNFQSRRPNTSFCFLDIRSPGLGDTAMYLCATSSPGTGEETQYFGPGTRLLVL.

This chain links TRBV29-1 with TRBJ2-7, with D perhaps TRBD1 (6 bases). Germline CDR1 reads SQVTM; CDR2 reads ANQGSEA. The length of the CDR3 is 14 residues. Between the trimmed V and J ends, which lost 4 bases and 5 bases, there was a span of 18 bases. CDR3 loop: CSVALRQEINEQYF. As DNA, the CDR3 is TGCAGCGTTGCCCTCCGACAGGAGATAAACGAGCAGTACTTC.

This sequence joins TRBV11-3 and TRBJ2-5; 8 bases align to TRBD1. Germline V lookup: CDR1 SGHNT, CDR2 YENEEA. V lost 2 bases to trimming and J lost 9 bases; unmatched junction nucleotides: 8. CDR3 length: 14 residues. The CDR3, as DNA: TGTGCCAGCAGCTTAACGGGTGGACAGGGCCCCCAGTACTTC. It codes for CASSLTGGQGPQYF. The variable domain in full, with the rest retrieved from reference TRBV11-3 and TRBJ2-5, is EAGVVQSPRYKIIEKKQPVAFWCNPISGHNTLYWYLQNLGQGPELLIRYENEEAVDDSQLPKDRFSAERLKGVDSTLKIQPAELGDSAVYLCASSLTGGQGPQYFGPGTRLLVL.

This chain connects TRBV6-2 or TRBV6-3 to TRBJ1-3, with no clear D. The germline V and J ends were trimmed by 4 bases and 3 bases, with 13 bases remaining between them. The length of the CDR3 is 15 residues. Germline assignment: CDR1 MNHEY and CDR2 SVGEGT. The CDR3 nucleotides read TGTGCCAGCAGTTCGGAACGGGGAGTTGGAAACACCATATATTTT. Protein sequence: CASSSERGVGNTIYF.

This clone was observed a handful of times. The V call is TRBV13, the J call TRBJ1-1, with 7 positions matching TRBD1. The V segment lost 5 bases and the J segment 1 base; nucleotides outside the gene matches: 1. This CDR3 has 13 amino acids. In germline, CDR1 is PRHDT, CDR2 FYEKMQ (reference sequence). CDR3 sequence (DNA): TGTGCCAGCAGCCAGGGGGGGAACACTGAAGCTTTCTTT. Translation: CASSQGGNTEAFF. Full variable domain (outside the CDR3, taken from reference TRBV13 and TRBJ1-1): AAGVIQSPRHLIKEKRETATLKCYPIPRHDTVYWYQQGPGQDPQFLISFYEKMQSDKGSIPDRFSAQQFSDYHSELNMSSLELGDSALYFCASSQGGNTEAFFGQGTRLTVV.

The chain links TRBV11-3 to TRBJ2-5; possibly TRBD1 for D (6 bases). The CDR3 contains 13 residues. Germline CDR1 SGHNT, CDR2 YENEEA. V was cut by 5 bases and J by 2 bases, with 9 bases left in between. The CDR3 nucleotides are TGTGCCAGCAGCGGCCAGGGGCAAGAGACCCAGTACTTC. Its protein product is CASSGQGQETQYF.

This clone has only a few counts. The rearrangement uses TRBV20-1 and TRBJ1-5; no reliable D call. Per the germline V gene, CDR1 is DFQATT and CDR2 is SNEGSKA (reference sequence). The CDR3 totals 15 residues. With 3 bases removed from V and 0 bases from J, the gap between germline ends came to 12 bases. The CDR3 sequence: CSASDQKYSNQPQHF. The CDR3 bases are TGCAGTGCTAGTGACCAGAAATATAGCAATCAGCCCCAGCATTTT.

This sequence joins TRBV5-5 and TRBJ1-5; 11 bases are shared with TRBD1. V trimming: 3 bases; J trimming: 4 bases; junction bases outside the gene matches: 3. The CDR3 runs 15 residues. Germline V gene lookup returns CDR1 SGHKS and CDR2 YYEKEE (reference sequence). The DNA for the CDR3 is TGTGCCAGCAGCTATGGGACAGGGGGGAATCAGCCCCAGCATTTT. This translates into CASSYGTGGNQPQHF. Based on the CDR3 plus reference TRBV5-5 and TRBJ1-5, the full variable domain is DAGVTQSPTHLIKTRGQQVTLRCSPISGHKSVSWYQQVLGQGPQFIFQYYEKEERGRGNFPDRFSARQFPNYSSELNVNALLLGDSALYLCASSYGTGGNQPQHFGDGTRLSIL.

The CDR3 nucleotides read TGTGCCAGCAGAGGGGCGGGATTCAGAGAGACCCAGTACTTC. This gives the protein CASRGAGFRETQYF. The genes are TRBV5-6 and TRBJ2-5; TRBD2 is a possible D gene (6 bases). V shed 5 bases and J shed 4 bases, with 15 bases lying between them. Germline V gives CDR1 SGHDT, CDR2 YYEEEE. The CDR3 has 14 residues. Full variable domain (missing parts from reference TRBV5-6 and TRBJ2-5): DAGVTQSPTHLIKTRGQQVTLRCSPKSGHDTVSWYQQALGQGPQFIFQYYEEEERQRGNFPDRFSGHQFPNYSSELNVNALLLGDSALYLCASRGAGFRETQYFGPGTRLLVL.

The chain joins TRBV11-2 to TRBJ2-3; D is perhaps TRBD2 (6 bases). Per the germline V gene, CDR1 is SGHAT and CDR2 is FQNNGV. V was clipped by 5 bases and J by 1 base, with 10 bases between them. The CDR3 consists of 14 residues. The CDR3 sequence: CASSSGGGTDTQYF. The CDR3 region has the DNA TGTGCCAGCAGCAGCGGCGGGGGCACAGATACGCAGTATTTT.

This clone was seen only once. The rearrangement joins TRBV3-1 (or the pseudogene TRBV3-2) to TRBJ1-5; D uncertain. This CDR3 has 17 amino acids. Deletions cut 0 bases from V and 2 bases from J, with 14 bases between. In germline, CDR1 is LGHDT, CDR2 YNNKEL (reference sequence). CDR3 DNA: TGTGCCAGCAGCCAAGATGAGGGCCCCTCCCGCAATCAGCCCCAGCATTTT. Residues: CASSQDEGPSRNQPQHF.